These T cell receptor beta chains were read from a single sample in a study of cytomegalovirus exposure and HLA in healthy donors. TCRdb keeps only in-frame clones here, not all; method: immunoSEQ multiplex PCR. This table has more than 100,000 clones, roughly 70% appearing once. The sequenced sample consisted of PBMCs. The source of these receptors is a man between 45 and 60 years old in good health and CMV-seropositive. CDR3s include the opening cysteine and the closing phenylalanine or tryptophan. The D gene is left open where the match is weak. Where a row states a size, it is once, few, many or the class of an expanded clone; other rows omit it.

V,size,D,J,DNA,CDR3
TRBV5-1,-,-,TRBJ2-7,TGCGCCAGCAGCTCCGGAGGGGGCCCCTACGAGCAGTACTTC,CASSSGGGPYEQYF
TRBV19,-,-,TRBJ2-5,TGTGCCAGTAGTAAGACAGTCAGGGAGACCCAGTACTTC,CASSKTVRETQYF
TRBV6-1,-,-,TRBJ1-4,TGTGCCAGCATAAGAGGAGTTAATGAAAAACTGTTTTTT,CASIRGVNEKLFF
TRBV2,once,TRBD1,TRBJ1-4,TGTGCCAGCAGTGACCGGGACAGGTTTTATAATGAAAAACTGTTTTTT,CASSDRDRFYNEKLFF
TRBV7-2,-,-,TRBJ2-7,TGTGCCAGCAGCTTAGCCGCCATAGGCGGTAGATACGAGCAGTACTTC,CASSLAAIGGRYEQYF
TRBV9,-,TRBD2,TRBJ2-3,TGTGCCAGCAGCTCGACGGGAGCGGGGGGGGCGGGAGATACGCAGTATTTT,CASSSTGAGGAGDTQYF
TRBV2,-,-,TRBJ1-5,TGTGCCAGCACCTTACAATCCATAGCAAATCAGCCCCAGCATTTT,CASTLQSIANQPQHF
TRBV2,-,-,TRBJ2-5,TGTGCCAGCAGTAACGACAACGGCCAAGAGACCCAGTACTTC,CASSNDNGQETQYF
TRBV27,-,-,TRBJ1-5,TGTGCCAGCAATTTGGGGGGACGTGGCAATCAGCCCCAGCATTTT,CASNLGGRGNQPQHF
TRBV7-9,-,-,TRBJ1-4,TGTGCCAGCAGTTACTCCGGGACAACAACTAATGAAAAACTGTTTTTT,CASSYSGTTTNEKLFF
TRBV6-1,-,-,TRBJ1-4,TGTGCCAGTGGAGGGTGGCGTGCTCGAAATGAAAAACTGTTTTTT,CASGGWRARNEKLFF
TRBV28,-,-,TRBJ2-5,TGTGCCAGCAGTCTGTACCAAGAGACCCAGTACTTC,CASSLYQETQYF
TRBV4-2,many,TRBD2,TRBJ2-7,TGTGCCAGCAGCCCAGGGGTTCTAGCGGGAGACGGCGAGCAGTACTTC,CASSPGVLAGDGEQYF
TRBV2,-,-,TRBJ2-5,TGTGCCAGCAGTGGGGGAGGTAAAGAGACCCAGTACTTC,CASSGGGKETQYF
TRBV2,-,-,TRBJ1-2,TGTGCCAGCAGTGAATACGAACTTCGGGGTAACTATGGCTACACCTTC,CASSEYELRGNYGYTF
TRBV6-6,-,TRBD1,TRBJ1-2,TGTGCCAGCAGTTCGACAGGGAACTATGGCTACACCTTC,CASSSTGNYGYTF
TRBV18,few,-,TRBJ2-7,TGTGCCAGCTCACCACGAGTCCCTTCCTACGAGCAGTACTTC,CASSPRVPSYEQYF
TRBV5-5,-,TRBD1,TRBJ2-5,TGTGCCAGCAGCTTGGGGCAGGGGGCGATGTGGGCAGAGACCCAGTACTTC,CASSLGQGAMWAETQYF
TRBV25-1,-,-,TRBJ1-1,TGTGCCAGCAGTTTCGAGCCGGGGTTGAACACTGAAGCTTTCTTT,CASSFEPGLNTEAFF
TRBV12-5,-,-,TRBJ1-3,TGTGCTAGTGCCATAGCTTATCAGCAATCCCAATTCTCTGGAAACACCATATATTTT,CASAIAYQQSQFSGNTIYF
TRBV25-1,-,-,TRBJ1-3,TGTGCCAGCAGTGATAAAAGGGGTACTGGAAACACCATATATTTT,CASSDKRGTGNTIYF
TRBV15,-,TRBD1,TRBJ2-2,TGTGCCACCAGCAAAGCCCGGGACAGGGTCGCCACCGGGGAGCTGTTTTTT,CATSKARDRVATGELFF
TRBV18,-,TRBD2,TRBJ2-1,TGTGCCAGCTCACCGCCGACCCTAGCGGGGGGGGTAGGTGAGCAGTTCTTC,CASSPPTLAGGVGEQFF
TRBV18,-,-,TRBJ2-7,TGTGCCAGCTCATCGGCCGGGAGCAGCTCCTACGAGCAGTACTTC,CASSSAGSSSYEQYF
TRBV7-2,-,TRBD1,TRBJ1-1,TGTGCCAGCAGCTCCCTTAGGGGACAGGAAGCTTTCTTT,CASSSLRGQEAFF
TRBV28,-,TRBD1,TRBJ1-1,TGTGCCAGCAGCTCGCTGACAGGGGGTTACACTGAAGCTTTCTTT,CASSSLTGGYTEAFF
TRBV6-6,-,-,TRBJ2-5,TGTGCCAGCAGTTACTCGACCGGGAGAGGGCAAGAGACCCAGTACTTC,CASSYSTGRGQETQYF
TRBV7-3,-,TRBD2,TRBJ2-1,TGTGCCAGCAGTGGACCTGGACTAGCGGGAAACAATGAGCAGTTCTTC,CASSGPGLAGNNEQFF
TRBV6-5,-,-,TRBJ1-1,TGTGCCAGCAGTATGACAGGGAACACTGAAGCTTTCTTT,CASSMTGNTEAFF
TRBV6-1,few,-,TRBJ1-2,TGTGCCAGCAGGTCCGGGGGAGGGGATGGCTACACCTTC,CASRSGGGDGYTF
TRBV27,-,-,TRBJ1-4,TGTGCCAGCCGGCGGGGGGAAAAACTGTTTTTT,CASRRGEKLFF
TRBV29-1,-,-,TRBJ1-2,TGCAGCGTTGAAGACGGGAGAAGTGGGTGGTACACCTTC,CSVEDGRSGWYTF
TRBV18,-,-,TRBJ2-7,TGTGCCAGCTCACCAGCGACAGGGACTTTCTACGAGCAGTACTTC,CASSPATGTFYEQYF
TRBV2,-,-,TRBJ2-7,TGTGCCAGCAGAAGGACAGACAACTACGAGCAGTACTTC,CASRRTDNYEQYF
TRBV10-3,-,TRBD1,TRBJ2-2,TGTGCCATCAGTGGGTCGACAGGGGGAAGGTCCGGGGAGCTGTTTTTT,CAISGSTGGRSGELFF
TRBV11-3,few,-,TRBJ2-1,TGTGCCAGCAGCTTTGACACAGGGAGCTATGAGCAGTTCTTC,CASSFDTGSYEQFF
TRBV15,-,-,TRBJ1-1,TGTGCCACCAGCAGGGTTGACAGACCCACTGAAGCTTTCTTT,CATSRVDRPTEAFF
TRBV6-1,-,TRBD1,TRBJ1-2,TGTGCCAGCAGTGATGTTGGGACAGGGGGCAGCTATGGCTACACCTTC,CASSDVGTGGSYGYTF
TRBV19,-,TRBD1,TRBJ2-2,TGTGCCAGTAGTAGACAATCCCGGGACAGGGGGAACTCCCGAGCCGGGGAGCTGTTTTTT,CASSRQSRDRGNSRAGELFF
TRBV19,once,-,TRBJ1-2,TGTGCCAGTAGTGAGTACGGACTTGACTACACCTTC,CASSEYGLDYTF
TRBV2,-,-,TRBJ2-3,TGTGCCAGCAGATCAGTAATGCAGTATTTT,CASRSVMQYF
TRBV6-5,few,-,TRBJ1-5,TGTGCCAGCAGTTACTCGCGTCAGGGTGACCAGCCCCAGCATTTT,CASSYSRQGDQPQHF
TRBV6-4,few,-,TRBJ1-6,TGTGCCAGCAGGTATTCCTATAATTCACCCCTCCACTTT,CASRYSYNSPLHF
TRBV10-2,-,-,TRBJ1-5,TGCGCCAGCAGTGAGGGGAGGGGTAATCAGCCCCAGCATTTT,CASSEGRGNQPQHF
TRBV12-5,-,-,TRBJ2-7,TGTGCTAGTGGTTTGGTAGGGGATTACGAGCAGTACTTC,CASGLVGDYEQYF
TRBV7-2,-,TRBD1,TRBJ1-2,TGTGCCAGCAGCCCTCAACGACAGGGGGCCGGGTATGGCTACACCTTC,CASSPQRQGAGYGYTF
TRBV27,few,-,TRBJ2-7,TGTGCCAGCAGTCCCTCACAGTTATGGGCAGAGAGCTCCTACGAGCAGTACTTC,CASSPSQLWAESSYEQYF
TRBV28,-,-,TRBJ2-3,TGTGCCAGCAGTTCTTCAATAACTAGCTCTAGCACAGATACGCAGTATTTT,CASSSSITSSSTDTQYF
TRBV14,-,-,TRBJ2-7,TGTGTCAGCAGCCATCAGGGGTACGAGCAGTACTTC,CVSSHQGYEQYF
TRBV7-2,-,-,TRBJ1-2,TGTGCCAGCAGCCCTCGGGGGGAGGAGGGCTACACCTTC,CASSPRGEEGYTF
TRBV7-9,-,-,TRBJ1-2,TGTGCCACCCTGCGGACAGACAACGTATTGGGTGGCTACACCTTC,CATLRTDNVLGGYTF
TRBV4-2,-,TRBD1,TRBJ1-2,TGTGCCAGCAGCCAAGAGGCTTGGACAGGGGGCTCTAATGGCTACACCTTC,CASSQEAWTGGSNGYTF
TRBV2,-,-,TRBJ2-1,TGTGCCAGCAGTGAAAGTGAACAGCCGACCTACAATGAGCAGTTCTTC,CASSESEQPTYNEQFF
TRBV2,-,TRBD1,TRBJ1-2,TGTGCCAGCAGTGAAGCCCGGCAGGGGGTGGCTAACACCTTC,CASSEARQGVANTF
TRBV2,-,TRBD1,TRBJ2-6,TGTGCCAGCAGTGAGGACAGGACAGGGGGAAATTGGGCCAACGTCCTGACTTTC,CASSEDRTGGNWANVLTF
TRBV19,-,TRBD2,TRBJ2-3,TGTGCCAGTAGTATGCCGACTAGCGGGGGCCCCGGCGTCACAGATACGCAGTATTTT,CASSMPTSGGPGVTDTQYF
TRBV6-6,-,TRBD2,TRBJ2-1,TGTGCCAGCAGACGAGAGGCGGGGGGTCTAAATGAGCAGTTCTTC,CASRREAGGLNEQFF